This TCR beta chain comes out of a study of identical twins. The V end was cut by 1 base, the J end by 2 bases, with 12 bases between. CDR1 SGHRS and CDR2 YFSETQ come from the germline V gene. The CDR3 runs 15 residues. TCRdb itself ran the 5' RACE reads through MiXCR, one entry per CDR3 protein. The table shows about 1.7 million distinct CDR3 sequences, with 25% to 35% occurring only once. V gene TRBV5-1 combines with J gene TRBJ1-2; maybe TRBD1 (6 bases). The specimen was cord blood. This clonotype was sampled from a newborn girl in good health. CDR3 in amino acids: CASSLPGHENYGYTF. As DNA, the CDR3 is TGCGCCAGCAGCTTGCCGGGACACGAAAACTATGGCTACACCTTC.